This TCR beta chain was identified during a study of a mutant IDH1 vaccine in newly diagnosed glioma. Overall study context: Prior therapy was radiotherapy, temozolomide, or both; most received both.

The sample's time point: baseline, week 1 (first vaccination visit). Specified treatment: pre-vaccination baseline after standard-of-care therapy. Using immunoSEQ multiplex PCR, the repertoire was profiled, and TCRdb retains in-frame clones only, with some absent. In the table there are over 45,000 clones, 91% of which are singletons. The CDR3 has 17 residues. Trimming took off 3 bases at V and 0 bases at J, with 18 bases between the two ends. The germline V gene encodes CDR1 MGHRA and CDR2 YSYEKL. This specimen consisted of PBMCs, obtained from a glioma patient treated with radiotherapy, temozolomide or both. V and J are TRBV4-1 and TRBJ2-7; D is unclear. The TCR comes from a man over 45 with glioma. The CDR3 DNA sequence: TGCGCCAGCAGCCACCCCCTCTCTGCAGCGACCTCCTACGAGCAGTACTTC. It codes for CASSHPLSAATSYEQYF.